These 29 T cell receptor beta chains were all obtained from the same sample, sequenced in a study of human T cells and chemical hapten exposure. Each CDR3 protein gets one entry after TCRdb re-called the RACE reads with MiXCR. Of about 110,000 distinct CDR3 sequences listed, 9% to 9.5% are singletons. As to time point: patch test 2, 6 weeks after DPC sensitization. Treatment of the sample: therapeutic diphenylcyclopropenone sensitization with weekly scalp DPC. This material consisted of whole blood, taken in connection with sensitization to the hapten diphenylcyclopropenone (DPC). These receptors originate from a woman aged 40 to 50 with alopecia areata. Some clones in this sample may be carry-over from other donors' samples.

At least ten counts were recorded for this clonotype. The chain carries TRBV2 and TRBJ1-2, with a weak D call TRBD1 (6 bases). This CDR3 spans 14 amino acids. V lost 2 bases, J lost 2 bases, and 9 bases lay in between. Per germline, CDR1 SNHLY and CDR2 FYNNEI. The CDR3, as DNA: TGTGCCAGCAGTGAACGGGGGCACAACTATGGCTACACCTTC. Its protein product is CASSERGHNYGYTF. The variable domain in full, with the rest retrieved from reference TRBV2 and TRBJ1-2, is EPEVTQTPSHQVTQMGQEVILRCVPISNHLYFYWYRQILGQKVEFLVSFYNNEISEKSEIFDDQFSVERPDGSNFTLKIRSTKLEDSAMYFCASSERGHNYGYTFGSGTRLTVV.

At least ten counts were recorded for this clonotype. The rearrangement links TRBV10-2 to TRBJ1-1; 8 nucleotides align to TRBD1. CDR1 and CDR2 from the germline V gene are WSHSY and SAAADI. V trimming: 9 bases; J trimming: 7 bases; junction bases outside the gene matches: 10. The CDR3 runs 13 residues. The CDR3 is CASKLDRVFEAFF. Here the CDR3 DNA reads TGCGCCAGTAAGTTGGACAGGGTATTTGAAGCTTTCTTT.

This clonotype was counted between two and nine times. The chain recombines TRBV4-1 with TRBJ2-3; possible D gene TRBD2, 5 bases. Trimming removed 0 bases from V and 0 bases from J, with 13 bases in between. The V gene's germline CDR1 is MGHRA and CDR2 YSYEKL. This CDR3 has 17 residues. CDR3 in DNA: TGCGCCAGCAGCCAAGAGGGAGCGGAGATCAGCACAGATACGCAGTATTTT. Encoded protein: CASSQEGAEISTDTQYF.

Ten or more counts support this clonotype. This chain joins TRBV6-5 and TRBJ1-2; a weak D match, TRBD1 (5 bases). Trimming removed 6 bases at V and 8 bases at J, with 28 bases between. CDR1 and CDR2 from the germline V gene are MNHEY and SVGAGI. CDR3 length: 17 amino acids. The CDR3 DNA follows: TGTGCCAGCAGGAAATTCATCCGGGACGAACCTTTCAGGGGCTACACCTTC. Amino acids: CASRKFIRDEPFRGYTF.

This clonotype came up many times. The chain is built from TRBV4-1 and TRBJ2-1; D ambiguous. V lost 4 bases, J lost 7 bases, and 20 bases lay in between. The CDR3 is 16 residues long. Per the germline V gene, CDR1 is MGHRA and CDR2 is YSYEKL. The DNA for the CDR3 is TGCGCCAGCAGCCCCAATAGGCCCCCCTTCTGGAATGAGCAGTTCTTC. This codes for CASSPNRPPFWNEQFF.

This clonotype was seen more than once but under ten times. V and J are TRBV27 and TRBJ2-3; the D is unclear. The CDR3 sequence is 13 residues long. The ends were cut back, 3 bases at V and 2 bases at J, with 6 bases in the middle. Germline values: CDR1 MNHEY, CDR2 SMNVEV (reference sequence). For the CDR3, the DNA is TGTGCCAGCAGTTTGATTCTCACAGATACGCAGTATTTT. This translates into CASSLILTDTQYF.

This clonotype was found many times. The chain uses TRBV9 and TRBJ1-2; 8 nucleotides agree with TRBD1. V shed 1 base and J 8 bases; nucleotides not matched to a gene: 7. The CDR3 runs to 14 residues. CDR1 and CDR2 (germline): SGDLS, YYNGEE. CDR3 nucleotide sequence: TGTGCCAGCAGCGTATCAGGGGGCGCCGGGGGCTACACCTTC. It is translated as CASSVSGGAGGYTF.

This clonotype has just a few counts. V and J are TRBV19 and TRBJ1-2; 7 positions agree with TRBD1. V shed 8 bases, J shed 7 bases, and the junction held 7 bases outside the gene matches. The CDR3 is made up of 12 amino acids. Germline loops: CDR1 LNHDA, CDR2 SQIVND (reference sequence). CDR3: CASSNRQGGYTF. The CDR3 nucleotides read TGTGCCAGTTCCAACCGACAGGGTGGCTACACCTTC. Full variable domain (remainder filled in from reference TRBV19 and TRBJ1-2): DGGITQSPKYLFRKEGQNVTLSCEQNLNHDAMYWYRQDPGQGLRLIYYSQIVNDFQKGDIAEGYSVSREKKESFPLTVTSAQKNPTAFYLCASSNRQGGYTFGSGTRLTVV.

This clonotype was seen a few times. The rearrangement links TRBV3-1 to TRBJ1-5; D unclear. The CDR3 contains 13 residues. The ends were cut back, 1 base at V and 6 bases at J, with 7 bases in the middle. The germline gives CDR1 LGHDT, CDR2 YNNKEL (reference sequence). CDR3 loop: CASSQGFSQPQHF. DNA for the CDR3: TGTGCCAGCAGCCAAGGGTTTTCTCAGCCCCAGCATTTT. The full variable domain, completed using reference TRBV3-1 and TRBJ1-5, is DTAVSQTPKYLVTQMGNDKSIKCEQNLGHDTMYWYKQDSKKFLKIMFSYNNKELIINETVPNRFSPKSPDKAHLNLHINSLELGDSAVYFCASSQGFSQPQHFGDGTRLSIL.

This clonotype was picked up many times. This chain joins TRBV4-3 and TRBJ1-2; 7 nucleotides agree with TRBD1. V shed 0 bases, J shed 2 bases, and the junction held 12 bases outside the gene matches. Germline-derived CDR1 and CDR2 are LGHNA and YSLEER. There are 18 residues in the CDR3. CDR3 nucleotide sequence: TGCGCCAGCAGCCAAGATTTTATTAGGGTGGACAGGAACTATGGCTACACCTTC. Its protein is CASSQDFIRVDRNYGYTF.

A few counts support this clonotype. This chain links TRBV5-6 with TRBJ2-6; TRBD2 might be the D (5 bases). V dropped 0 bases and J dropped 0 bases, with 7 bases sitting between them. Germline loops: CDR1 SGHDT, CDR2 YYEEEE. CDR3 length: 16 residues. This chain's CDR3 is CASSLGGYSGANVLTF. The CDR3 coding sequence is TGTGCCAGCAGCTTGGGAGGGTACTCTGGGGCCAACGTCCTGACTTTC.

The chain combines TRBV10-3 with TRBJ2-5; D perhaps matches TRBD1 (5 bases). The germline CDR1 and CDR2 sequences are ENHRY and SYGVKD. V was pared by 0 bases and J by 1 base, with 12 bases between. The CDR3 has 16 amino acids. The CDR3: CAISESSGPGQETQYF. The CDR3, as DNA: TGTGCCATCAGTGAGTCGTCAGGGCCGGGCCAAGAGACCCAGTACTTC.

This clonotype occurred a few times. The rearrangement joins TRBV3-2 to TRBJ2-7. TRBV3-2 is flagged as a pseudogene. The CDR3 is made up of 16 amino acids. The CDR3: CASSQEGSERVGEQYF. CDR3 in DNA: TGTGCCAGCAGCCAAGAAGGATCGGAACGAGTCGGGGAGCAGTACTTC.

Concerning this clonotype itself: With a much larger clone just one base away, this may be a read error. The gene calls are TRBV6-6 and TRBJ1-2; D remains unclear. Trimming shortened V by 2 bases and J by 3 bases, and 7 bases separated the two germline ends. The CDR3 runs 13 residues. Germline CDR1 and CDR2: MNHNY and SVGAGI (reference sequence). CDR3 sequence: CASSYMVDYGYTF. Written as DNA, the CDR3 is TGTGCCAGCAGTTACATGGTGGACTATGGCTACACCTTC.

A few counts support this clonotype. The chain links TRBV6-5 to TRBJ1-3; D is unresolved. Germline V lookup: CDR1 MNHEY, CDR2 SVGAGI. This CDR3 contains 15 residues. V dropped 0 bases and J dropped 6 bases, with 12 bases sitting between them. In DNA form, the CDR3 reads TGTGCCAGCAGTTACTCGAGTGAAGAAATAAACACCATATATTTT. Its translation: CASSYSSEEINTIYF.

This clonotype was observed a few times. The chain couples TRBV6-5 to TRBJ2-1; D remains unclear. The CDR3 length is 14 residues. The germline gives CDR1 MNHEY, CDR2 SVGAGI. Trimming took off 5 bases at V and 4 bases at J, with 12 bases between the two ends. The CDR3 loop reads CASSLKSEYNEQFF. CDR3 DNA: TGTGCCAGCAGTCTAAAGTCGGAGTACAATGAGCAGTTCTTC.

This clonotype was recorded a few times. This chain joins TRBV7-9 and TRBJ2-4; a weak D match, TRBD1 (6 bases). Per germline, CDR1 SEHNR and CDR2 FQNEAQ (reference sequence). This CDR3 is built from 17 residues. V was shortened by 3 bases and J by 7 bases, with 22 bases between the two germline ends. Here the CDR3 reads CASSFSTAGVGLNIQYF. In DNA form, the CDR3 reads TGTGCCAGCAGCTTCAGTACGGCAGGGGTAGGGCTTAACATTCAGTACTTC.

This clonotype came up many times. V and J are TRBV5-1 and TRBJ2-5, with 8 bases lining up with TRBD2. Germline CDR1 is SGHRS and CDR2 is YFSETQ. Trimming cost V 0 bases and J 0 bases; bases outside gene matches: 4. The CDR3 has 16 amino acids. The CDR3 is CASSLGSGVHQETQYF. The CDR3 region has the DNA TGCGCCAGCAGCTTGGGTAGCGGGGTCCACCAAGAGACCCAGTACTTC.

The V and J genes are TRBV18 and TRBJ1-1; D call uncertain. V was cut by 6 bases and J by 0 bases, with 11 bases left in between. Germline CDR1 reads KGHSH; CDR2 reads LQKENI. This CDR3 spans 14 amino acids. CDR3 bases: TGTGCCAGCTCGCAGATCGACATGAACACTGAAGCTTTCTTT. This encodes CASSQIDMNTEAFF.

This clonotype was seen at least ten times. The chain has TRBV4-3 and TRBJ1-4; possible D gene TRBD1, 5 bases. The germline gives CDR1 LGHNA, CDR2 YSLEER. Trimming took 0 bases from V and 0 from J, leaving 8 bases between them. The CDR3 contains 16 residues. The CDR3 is CASSQDYRSTNEKLFF. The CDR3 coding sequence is TGCGCCAGCAGCCAAGATTACAGGTCAACTAATGAAAAACTGTTTTTT.

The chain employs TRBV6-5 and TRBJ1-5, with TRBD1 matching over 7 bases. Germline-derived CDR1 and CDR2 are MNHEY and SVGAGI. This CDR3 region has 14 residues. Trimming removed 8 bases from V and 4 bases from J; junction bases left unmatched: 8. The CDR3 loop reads CASWEQGSNQPQHF. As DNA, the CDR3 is TGTGCCAGCTGGGAACAGGGGAGTAATCAGCCCCAGCATTTT.

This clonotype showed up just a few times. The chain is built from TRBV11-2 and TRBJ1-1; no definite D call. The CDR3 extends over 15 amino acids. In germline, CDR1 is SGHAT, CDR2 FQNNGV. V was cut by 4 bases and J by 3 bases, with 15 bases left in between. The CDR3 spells CASSSPIREDTEAFF. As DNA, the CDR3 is TGTGCCAGCAGCTCCCCTATTCGAGAGGACACTGAAGCTTTCTTT. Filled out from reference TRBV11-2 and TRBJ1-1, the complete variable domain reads EAGVAQSPRYKIIEKRQSVAFWCNPISGHATLYWYQQILGQGPKLLIQFQNNGVVDDSQLPKDRFSAERLKGVDSTLKIQPAKLEDSAVYLCASSSPIREDTEAFFGQGTRLTVV.

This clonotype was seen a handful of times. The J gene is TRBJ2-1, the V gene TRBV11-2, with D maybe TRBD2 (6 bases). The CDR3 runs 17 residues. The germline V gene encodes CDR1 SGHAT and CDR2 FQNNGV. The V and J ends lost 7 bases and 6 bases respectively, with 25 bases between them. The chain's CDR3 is CASIPRVAEAKINEQFF. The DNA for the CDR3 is TGTGCCAGCATCCCGAGAGTAGCGGAGGCGAAAATCAATGAGCAGTTCTTC.

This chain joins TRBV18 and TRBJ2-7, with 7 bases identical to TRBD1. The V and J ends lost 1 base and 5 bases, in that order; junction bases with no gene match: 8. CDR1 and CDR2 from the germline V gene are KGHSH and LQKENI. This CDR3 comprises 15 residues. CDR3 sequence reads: CASSPRRQGEDEQYF. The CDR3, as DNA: TGTGCCAGCTCACCACGTAGACAGGGTGAGGACGAGCAGTACTTC.

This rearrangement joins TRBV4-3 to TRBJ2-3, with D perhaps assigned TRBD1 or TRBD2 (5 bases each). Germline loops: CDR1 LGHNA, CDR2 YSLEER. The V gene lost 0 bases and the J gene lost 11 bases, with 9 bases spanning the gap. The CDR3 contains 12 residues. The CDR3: CASSQDGGEQYF. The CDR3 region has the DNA TGCGCCAGCAGCCAAGATGGGGGTGAGCAGTATTTT.

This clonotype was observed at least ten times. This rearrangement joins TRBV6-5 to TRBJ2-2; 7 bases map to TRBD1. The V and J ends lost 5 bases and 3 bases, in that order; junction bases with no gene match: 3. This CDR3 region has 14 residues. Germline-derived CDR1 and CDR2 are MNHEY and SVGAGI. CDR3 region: CASSPRGHTGELFF. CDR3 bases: TGTGCCAGCAGTCCTAGGGGGCACACCGGGGAGCTGTTTTTT.

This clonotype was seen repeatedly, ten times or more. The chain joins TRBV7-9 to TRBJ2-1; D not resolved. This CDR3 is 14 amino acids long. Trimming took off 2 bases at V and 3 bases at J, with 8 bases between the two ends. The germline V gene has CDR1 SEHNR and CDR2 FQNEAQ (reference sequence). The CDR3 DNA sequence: TGTGCCAGCAGCTTAAGTGACCACTACAATGAGCAGTTCTTC. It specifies CASSLSDHYNEQFF.

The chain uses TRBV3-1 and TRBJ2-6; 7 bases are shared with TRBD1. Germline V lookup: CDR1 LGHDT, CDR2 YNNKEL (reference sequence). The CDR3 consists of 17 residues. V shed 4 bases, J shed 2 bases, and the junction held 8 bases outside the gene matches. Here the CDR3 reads CASSPYRQGAGANVLTF. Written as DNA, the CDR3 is TGTGCCAGCAGCCCATATCGACAGGGTGCTGGGGCCAACGTCCTGACTTTC.

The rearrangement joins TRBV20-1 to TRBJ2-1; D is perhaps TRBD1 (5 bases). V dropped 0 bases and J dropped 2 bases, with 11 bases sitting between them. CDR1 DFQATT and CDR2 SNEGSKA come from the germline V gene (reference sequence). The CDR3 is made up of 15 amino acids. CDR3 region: CSAREQGKPYNEQFF. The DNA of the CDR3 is TGCAGTGCTAGAGAGCAGGGTAAACCCTACAATGAGCAGTTCTTC.